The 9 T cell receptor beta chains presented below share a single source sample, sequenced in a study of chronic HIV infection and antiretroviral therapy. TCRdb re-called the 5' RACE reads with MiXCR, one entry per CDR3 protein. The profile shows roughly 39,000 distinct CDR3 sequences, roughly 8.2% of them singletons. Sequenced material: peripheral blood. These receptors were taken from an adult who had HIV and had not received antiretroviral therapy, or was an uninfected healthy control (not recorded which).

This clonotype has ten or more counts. The CDR3 sequence: CSARVRGGEPQHF. The CDR3 nucleotides read TGCAGTGCTAGAGTCAGGGGCGGGGAGCCCCAGCATTTT. The V gene is TRBV20-1, the J gene TRBJ1-5; D is perhaps TRBD1 (6 bases). V lost 1 base and J 8 bases, leaving 12 bases between the germline ends. Germline CDR1 DFQATT, CDR2 SNEGSKA (reference sequence). The CDR3 is 13 amino acids.

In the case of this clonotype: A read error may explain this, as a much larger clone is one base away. This CDR3 reads CAGSSGSTDTQYF. CDR3 sequence (DNA): TGTGCCGGCAGTAGCGGGAGCACAGATACGCAGTATTTT. The V and J genes are TRBV6-4 and TRBJ2-3; 7 positions agree with TRBD2. The CDR3 is made up of 13 amino acids. Germline V gives CDR1 MRHNA, CDR2 SNTAGT.

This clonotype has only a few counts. CDR3 nucleotides: TGTGCCAGTAGTATCCGGGGCGCTTCCTATAATTCACCCCTCCACTTT. Translation gives CASSIRGASYNSPLHF. The V and J genes are TRBV19 and TRBJ1-6, with D possibly matching TRBD1 (5 bases). Looked up from germline, CDR1 is LNHDA and CDR2 is SQIVND (reference sequence). Trimming cost V 3 bases and J 1 base, with 10 bases left between them. CDR3 length: 16 residues.

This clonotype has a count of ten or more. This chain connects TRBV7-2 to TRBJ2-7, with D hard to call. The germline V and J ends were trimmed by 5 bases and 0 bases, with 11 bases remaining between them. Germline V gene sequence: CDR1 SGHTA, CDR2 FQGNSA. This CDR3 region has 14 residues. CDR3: CASSPTLSSYEQYF. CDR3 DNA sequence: TGTGCCAGCAGCCCGACACTTAGCTCCTACGAGCAGTACTTC. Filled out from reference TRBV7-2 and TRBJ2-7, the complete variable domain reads GAGVSQSPSNKVTEKGKDVELRCDPISGHTALYWYRQSLGQGLEFLIYFQGNSAPDKSGLPSDRFSAERTGGSVSTLTIQRTQQEDSAVYLCASSPTLSSYEQYFGPGTRLTVT.

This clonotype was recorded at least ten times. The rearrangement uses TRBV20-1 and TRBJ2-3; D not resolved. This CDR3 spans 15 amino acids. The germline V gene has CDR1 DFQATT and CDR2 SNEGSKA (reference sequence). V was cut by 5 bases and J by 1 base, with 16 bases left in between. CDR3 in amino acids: CSAEGPFTRTDTQYF. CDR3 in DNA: TGCAGTGCTGAAGGACCCTTTACGCGCACAGATACGCAGTATTTT.

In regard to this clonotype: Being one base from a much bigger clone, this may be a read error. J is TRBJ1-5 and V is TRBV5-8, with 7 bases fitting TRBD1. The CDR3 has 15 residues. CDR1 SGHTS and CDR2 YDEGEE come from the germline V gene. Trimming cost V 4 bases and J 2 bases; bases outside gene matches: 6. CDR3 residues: CASSAGQFRNQPQHF. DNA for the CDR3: TGTGCCAGCAGCGCGGGACAGTTTCGCAATCAGCCCCAGCATTTT. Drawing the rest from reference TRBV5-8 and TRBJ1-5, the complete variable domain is EAGVTQSPTHLIKTRGQQATLRCSPISGHTSVYWYQQALGLGLQFLLWYDEGEERNRGNFPPRFSGRQFPNYSSELNVNALELEDSALYLCASSAGQFRNQPQHFGDGTRLSIL.

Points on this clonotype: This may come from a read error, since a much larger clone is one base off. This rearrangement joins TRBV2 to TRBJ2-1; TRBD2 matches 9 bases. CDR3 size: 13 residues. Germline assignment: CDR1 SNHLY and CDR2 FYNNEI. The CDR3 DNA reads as TGTGCCAGTAGCGGGAGCTCCTACAATGAGCACTTCTTC. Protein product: CASSGSSYNEHFF. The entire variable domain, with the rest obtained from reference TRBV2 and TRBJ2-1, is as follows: EPEVTQTPSHQVTQMGQEVILRCVPISNHLYFYWYRQILGQKVEFLVSFYNNEISEKSEIFDDQFSVERPDGSNFTLKIRSTKLEDSAMYFCASSGSSYNEHFFGPGTRLTVL.

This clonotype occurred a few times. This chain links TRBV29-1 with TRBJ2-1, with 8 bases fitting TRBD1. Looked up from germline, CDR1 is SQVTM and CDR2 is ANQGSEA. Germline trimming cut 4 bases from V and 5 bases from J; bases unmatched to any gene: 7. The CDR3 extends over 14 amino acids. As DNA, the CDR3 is TGCAGCGTTGGAGCCAGGGGGCATGACAATGAGCAGTTCTTC. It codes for CSVGARGHDNEQFF.

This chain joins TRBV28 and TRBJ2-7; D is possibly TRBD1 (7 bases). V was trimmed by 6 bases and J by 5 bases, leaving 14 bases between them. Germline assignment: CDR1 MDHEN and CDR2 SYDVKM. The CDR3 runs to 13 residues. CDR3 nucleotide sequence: TGTGCCAGCAGCTATCAGGGGGGTGACGAGCAGTACTTC. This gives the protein CASSYQGGDEQYF.